The 30 T cell receptor beta chains reported below all come from one sample, sequenced in a study of blood T cell repertoires in COVID-19. Some clones are missing from TCRdb's copy, which holds only in-frame ones; the method was immunoSEQ multiplex PCR. The table lists roughly 120,000 clones, 60% to 80% of them singletons. The sample taken for sequencing was peripheral blood. Receptor source: a man older than 75 with COVID-19, enrolled during active disease.

The chain is built from TRBV2 and TRBJ1-1; D perhaps matches TRBD1 (6 bases). The CDR3 loop spans 13 amino acids. The germline V and J ends were trimmed by 1 base and 9 bases, with 12 bases remaining between them. The germline CDR1 and CDR2 sequences are SNHLY and FYNNEI. Here the CDR3 reads CASSEEGTSKAFF. CDR3 nucleotide sequence: TGTGCCAGCAGTGAAGAGGGGACATCTAAAGCTTTCTTT.

This clone is labeled as medium-sized. The chain employs TRBV28 and TRBJ1-5; D might be TRBD1 (5 bases). This CDR3 is 13 amino acids long. With 3 bases removed from V and 6 bases from J, the gap between germline ends came to 9 bases. Germline CDR1 reads MDHEN; CDR2 reads SYDVKM. Here the CDR3 reads CASSFGGSQPQHF. The CDR3 coding sequence is TGTGCCAGCAGTTTCGGGGGAAGTCAGCCCCAGCATTTT. The full variable domain, completed using reference TRBV28 and TRBJ1-5, is DVKVTQSSRYLVKRTGEKVFLECVQDMDHENMFWYRQDPGLGLRLIYFSYDVKMKEKGDIPEGYSVSREKKERFSLILESASTNQTSMYLCASSFGGSQPQHFGDGTRLSIL.

This chain joins TRBV29-1 and TRBJ1-5, with 8 bases aligning to TRBD1. This CDR3 region has 12 residues. Losses at the gene ends were 5 bases for V and 5 bases for J; bases not matched to a gene: 2. Germline V gene sequence: CDR1 SQVTM, CDR2 ANQGSEA. In DNA form, the CDR3 reads TGCAGCGTTACACAGGGGGATCAGCCCCAGCATTTT. Translating gives CSVTQGDQPQHF.

This clone turned up a few times. The V call is TRBV3-1 (or the pseudogene TRBV3-2), the J call TRBJ1-6; 8 bases are shared with TRBD1. This CDR3 contains 15 residues. Germline loops: CDR1 LGHDT, CDR2 YNNKEL (reference sequence). Germline trimming cut 6 bases from V and 7 bases from J; bases unmatched to any gene: 8. The CDR3 DNA sequence: TGTGCCAGCAGTGATGGACAGGGATGGAATTCACCCCTCCACTTT. Amino acids: CASSDGQGWNSPLHF.

This chain links TRBV3-1 (or the pseudogene TRBV3-2) with TRBJ2-5, with 13 bases that match TRBD2. The CDR3 is 14 amino acids. V shed 4 bases, J shed 11 bases, and the junction held 7 bases outside the gene matches. Germline V CDR1 and CDR2: LGHDT, YNNKEL (reference sequence). CDR3 in DNA: TGTGCCAGCAGCCCGGGACTAGCGGGGCTGGTGCAGTACTTC. This gives the protein CASSPGLAGLVQYF.

The V gene is TRBV6-5, the J gene TRBJ2-5; 8 bases fit TRBD1. CDR1 is MNHEY, CDR2 SVGAGI, per germline. This CDR3 has 14 amino acids. Trimming cost V 5 bases and J 3 bases; bases outside gene matches: 5. The CDR3 protein is CASSRTGNEETQYF. The CDR3 DNA reads TGTGCCAGCAGTCGGACAGGGAACGAAGAGACCCAGTACTTC.

A few counts support this clone. The rearrangement links TRBV5-1 to TRBJ1-6; 7 nucleotides agree with TRBD1. Trimming took 2 bases from V and 7 from J; bases not matched to a gene: 9. CDR1 is SGHRS, CDR2 YFSETQ, per germline. This CDR3 has 16 amino acids. The CDR3 spells CASSFEGAWVNSPLHF. The DNA of the CDR3 is TGCGCCAGCAGCTTCGAGGGGGCTTGGGTGAATTCACCCCTCCACTTT.

This rearrangement joins TRBV19 to TRBJ1-5; 10 bases align to TRBD1. CDR1 LNHDA and CDR2 SQIVND come from the germline V gene (reference sequence). There are 12 residues in the CDR3. In DNA form, the CDR3 reads TGTGCAGTAGGACAGGGGGATCAGCCCCAGCATTTT. Translated, it gives CAVGQGDQPQHF.

This clone appeared a few times. This sequence joins TRBV2 and TRBJ2-7, with D tentatively TRBD2 (5 bases). The germline V and J ends were trimmed by 2 bases and 4 bases, with 12 bases remaining between them. CDR1 and CDR2 from the germline V gene are SNHLY and FYNNEI. This CDR3 is 14 amino acids long. The CDR3 is CASSERGSSYEQYF. DNA of the CDR3: TGTGCCAGCAGTGAACGTGGGAGTTCGTACGAGCAGTACTTC.

The chain links TRBV7-2 to TRBJ2-1, with D maybe TRBD1 (6 bases). With 6 bases removed from V and 4 bases from J, the gap between germline ends came to 10 bases. Germline CDR1 and CDR2: SGHTA and FQGNSA. This CDR3 has 13 amino acids. CDR3 sequence (DNA): TGTGCCAGCAGACAGGGATCTTACAATGAGCAGTTCTTC. Its protein product is CASRQGSYNEQFF.

The CDR3 DNA reads TGTGCCAGCAGTGAGGGATCCTCCTACGAGCAGTACTTC. It translates to CASSEGSSYEQYF. V usage is TRBV12-3 or TRBV12-4 and J usage is TRBJ2-7; D perhaps matches TRBD2 (5 bases). With 5 bases removed from V and 0 bases from J, the gap between germline ends came to 8 bases. CDR3 length equals 13 residues.

J is TRBJ1-2 and V is TRBV6-5; unclear D gene. The CDR3 has 13 amino acids. Trimming left V 11 bases short and J 4 bases short, with 17 bases between. The germline CDR1 and CDR2 sequences are MNHEY and SVGAGI. The CDR3 bases are TGTGCCTCCTATGCGGGCGTAGGCTATGGCTACACCTTC. It translates to CASYAGVGYGYTF.

This clone was recorded only once. CDR3 region: CASSEEGADYEQYF. The DNA of the CDR3 is TGTGCCAGCAGTGAAGAGGGGGCGGACTACGAGCAGTACTTC. The chain has TRBV2 and TRBJ2-7, with 7 bases matching TRBD1. CDR1 SNHLY and CDR2 FYNNEI come from the germline V gene. The CDR3 has 14 amino acids. Trimming cost V 1 base and J 3 bases; bases outside gene matches: 3.

The chain carries TRBV21-1 and TRBJ1-5; the D call in the table, TRBD1, was not verified against the DNA. TRBV21-1 is assigned pseudogene status. This CDR3 has 16 residues. CDR3 amino acids: CASQAQGRENNQPQHF. CDR3 nucleotide sequence: TGTGCCAGTCAAGCACAGGGAAGGGAGAACAATCAGCCCCAGCATTTT.

The rearrangement links TRBV28 to TRBJ1-2, with a possible D match to TRBD1 (6 bases). This CDR3 has 15 residues. Germline CDR1 reads MDHEN; CDR2 reads SYDVKM. The V and J ends lost 4 bases and 0 bases respectively, with 12 bases between them. The CDR3 spells CASSSYTGSNYGYTF. In DNA form, the CDR3 reads TGTGCCAGCAGTTCGTACACAGGGTCTAACTATGGCTACACCTTC.

The rearrangement joins TRBV7-6 to TRBJ2-1; D gene uncertain. The CDR3 consists of 13 residues. V was shortened by 5 bases and J by 5 bases, with 10 bases between the two germline ends. CDR1 and CDR2 from the germline V gene are SGHVS and FNYEAQ. Here the CDR3 reads CASSPYNDNEQFF. In DNA form, the CDR3 reads TGTGCCAGCAGCCCGTACAACGACAATGAGCAGTTCTTC.

The J gene is TRBJ2-3, the V gene TRBV5-1; 11 bases line up with TRBD2. J was trimmed by 0 bases and V by 0 bases; bases with no gene match: 3. This CDR3 comprises 17 residues. Germline V gene sequence: CDR1 SGHRS, CDR2 YFSETQ. CDR3 nucleotide sequence: TGCGCCAGCAGCTTGGGGACTAGCGGGCCCAGCACAGATACGCAGTATTTT. Its translation: CASSLGTSGPSTDTQYF.

This sequence joins TRBV28 and TRBJ1-1; D perhaps matches TRBD1 (6 bases). Germline CDR1 and CDR2: MDHEN and SYDVKM. V lost 5 bases and J 1 base, leaving 8 bases between the germline ends. The CDR3 runs 13 residues. The CDR3 here is CASSTQGNTEAFF. CDR3 in DNA: TGTGCCAGCAGTACACAGGGGAACACTGAAGCTTTCTTT.

In its sample, this clone was seen a few times. V and J are TRBV6-6 and TRBJ2-3; 7 nucleotides line up with TRBD2. This CDR3 is built from 15 residues. Germline V gene data show CDR1 as MNHNY and CDR2 as SVGAGI (reference sequence). V lost 4 bases, J lost 2 bases, and 6 bases stayed unmatched. CDR3 DNA: TGTGCCAGCAGTTTGGGGCTAGCGGACACAGATACGCAGTATTTT. It encodes CASSLGLADTDTQYF.

This clone turned up a few times. DNA of the CDR3: TGTGCCAGCAGCTTAGTGCTAGCGGGAACATACGAGCAGTACTTC. Its translation: CASSLVLAGTYEQYF. This rearrangement joins TRBV7-8 to TRBJ2-7, with 9 bases fitting TRBD2. Germline V gene sequence: CDR1 SGHVS, CDR2 FQNEAQ. Unmatched junction bases numbered 5, after V lost 1 base and J lost 4 bases. This CDR3 comprises 15 residues.

Turning to this clone: A junction end diverges from the germline sequence, so it may reflect a read error. The chain combines TRBV7-7 with TRBJ2-5, with 8 bases fitting TRBD1. Germline lookup yields CDR1 SSHAT and CDR2 FNYEAQ (reference sequence). CDR3 length: 15 residues. The CDR3, as DNA: TGTGCTAGCAGCTTAGACAGGGGCGCACAAAGGACCCAGTACTTC. Amino acids: CASSLDRGAQRTQYF.

This rearrangement joins TRBV18 to TRBJ2-2, with D perhaps matching TRBD2 (6 bases). The CDR3 totals 18 residues. V was shortened by 3 bases and J by 1 base, with 18 bases between the two germline ends. The germline CDR1 and CDR2 sequences are KGHSH and LQKENI. CDR3 loop: CASSPPRGAGRNTGELFF. The CDR3 DNA reads as TGTGCCAGCTCACCGCCACGAGGGGCGGGGCGGAACACCGGGGAGCTGTTTTTT.

The genes are TRBV5-4 and TRBJ2-7, with 7 bases that match TRBD1. After removal of 0 bases from V and 3 bases from J, the junction contained 3 bases not matched to a gene. CDR1 is SGHNT, CDR2 YYREEE, per germline (reference sequence). The CDR3 has 14 residues. The chain's CDR3 is CASSLGQGDYEQYF. The CDR3 region has the DNA TGTGCCAGCAGCTTGGGACAGGGAGACTACGAGCAGTACTTC.

The count of this clone is one. Here the CDR3 DNA reads TGTGCCAGCAGCTTAAGTGAGGTTAACACTGAAGCTTTCTTT. The encoded protein is CASSLSEVNTEAFF. The V and J genes are TRBV7-8 and TRBJ1-1; D call uncertain. V lost 2 bases, J lost 2 bases, and 9 bases lay in between. The CDR3 runs 14 residues. Germline CDR1 is SGHVS and CDR2 is FQNEAQ.

The chain employs TRBV19 and TRBJ2-7; D is perhaps TRBD1 (6 bases). Germline V CDR1 and CDR2: LNHDA, SQIVND (reference sequence). Trimming removed 5 bases at V and 4 bases at J, with 15 bases between. This CDR3 has 14 amino acids. For the CDR3, the DNA is TGTGCCAGTAGTGACAGGACCCTGGGATACGAGCAGTACTTC. Residues: CASSDRTLGYEQYF.

This rearrangement joins TRBV18 to TRBJ2-5; 11 bases fit TRBD2. The CDR3 is 15 residues long. With 5 bases clipped from V and 0 bases from J, the junction kept 2 bases outside the gene matches. CDR1 is KGHSH, CDR2 LQKENI, per germline. Here the CDR3 reads CASSSGLADQETQYF. The CDR3 DNA is TGTGCCAGCTCATCGGGACTAGCGGACCAAGAGACCCAGTACTTC.

This clone was observed a few times. V and J are TRBV7-3 and TRBJ2-3; 7 positions agree with TRBD1. Germline trimming cut 5 bases from V and 3 bases from J; bases unmatched to any gene: 8. This CDR3 has 15 residues. Per germline, CDR1 SGHTA and CDR2 FQGTGA. The CDR3 DNA reads as TGTGCCAGCAGCCCACTAGGGGGCCCTACAGATACGCAGTATTTT. Translation: CASSPLGGPTDTQYF.

The gene calls are TRBV19 and TRBJ2-1; the match to TRBD1 covers 8 bases. CDR3 length: 15 residues. J lost 0 bases, V lost 3 bases, and 1 base had no gene match. Germline CDR1 LNHDA, CDR2 SQIVND (reference sequence). The CDR3 loop reads CASSIGTGSYNEQFF. CDR3 DNA: TGTGCCAGTAGTATCGGGACAGGCTCCTACAATGAGCAGTTCTTC.

The CDR3 nucleotides read TGTGCCAGCAGTTTAAGGGGACAGGGACTAAACTATGGCTACACCTTC. As protein: CASSLRGQGLNYGYTF. The rearrangement joins TRBV28 to TRBJ1-2, with 9 positions matching TRBD1. The germline gives CDR1 MDHEN, CDR2 SYDVKM. The CDR3 length is 16 residues. Trimming cost V 2 bases and J 2 bases; bases outside gene matches: 6.

In this sample, this clone turned up a few times. In DNA, the CDR3 is TGCAGCGTTCAGACAGGGACACAGCCCCAGCATTTT. This translates into CSVQTGTQPQHF. The chain couples TRBV29-1 to TRBJ1-5; 7 nucleotides line up with TRBD1. In germline, CDR1 is SQVTM, CDR2 ANQGSEA. V trimming: 5 bases; J trimming: 7 bases; junction bases outside the gene matches: 5. CDR3 length: 12 amino acids.